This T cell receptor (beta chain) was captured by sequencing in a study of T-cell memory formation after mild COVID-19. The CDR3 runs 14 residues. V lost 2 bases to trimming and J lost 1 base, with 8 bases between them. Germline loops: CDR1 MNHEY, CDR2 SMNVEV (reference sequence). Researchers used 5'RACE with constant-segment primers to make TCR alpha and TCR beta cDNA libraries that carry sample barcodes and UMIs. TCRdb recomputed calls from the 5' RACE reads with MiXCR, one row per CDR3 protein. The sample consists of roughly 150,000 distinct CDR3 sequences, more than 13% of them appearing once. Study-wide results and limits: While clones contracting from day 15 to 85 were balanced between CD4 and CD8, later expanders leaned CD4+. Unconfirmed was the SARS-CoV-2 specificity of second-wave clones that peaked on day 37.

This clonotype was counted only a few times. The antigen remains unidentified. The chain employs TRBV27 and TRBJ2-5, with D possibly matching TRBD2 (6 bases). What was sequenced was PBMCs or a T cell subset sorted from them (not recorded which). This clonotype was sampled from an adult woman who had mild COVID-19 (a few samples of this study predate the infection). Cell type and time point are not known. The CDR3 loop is CASSLAGSQETQYF. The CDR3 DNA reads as TGTGCCAGCAGTTTAGCGGGGTCCCAAGAGACCCAGTACTTC.